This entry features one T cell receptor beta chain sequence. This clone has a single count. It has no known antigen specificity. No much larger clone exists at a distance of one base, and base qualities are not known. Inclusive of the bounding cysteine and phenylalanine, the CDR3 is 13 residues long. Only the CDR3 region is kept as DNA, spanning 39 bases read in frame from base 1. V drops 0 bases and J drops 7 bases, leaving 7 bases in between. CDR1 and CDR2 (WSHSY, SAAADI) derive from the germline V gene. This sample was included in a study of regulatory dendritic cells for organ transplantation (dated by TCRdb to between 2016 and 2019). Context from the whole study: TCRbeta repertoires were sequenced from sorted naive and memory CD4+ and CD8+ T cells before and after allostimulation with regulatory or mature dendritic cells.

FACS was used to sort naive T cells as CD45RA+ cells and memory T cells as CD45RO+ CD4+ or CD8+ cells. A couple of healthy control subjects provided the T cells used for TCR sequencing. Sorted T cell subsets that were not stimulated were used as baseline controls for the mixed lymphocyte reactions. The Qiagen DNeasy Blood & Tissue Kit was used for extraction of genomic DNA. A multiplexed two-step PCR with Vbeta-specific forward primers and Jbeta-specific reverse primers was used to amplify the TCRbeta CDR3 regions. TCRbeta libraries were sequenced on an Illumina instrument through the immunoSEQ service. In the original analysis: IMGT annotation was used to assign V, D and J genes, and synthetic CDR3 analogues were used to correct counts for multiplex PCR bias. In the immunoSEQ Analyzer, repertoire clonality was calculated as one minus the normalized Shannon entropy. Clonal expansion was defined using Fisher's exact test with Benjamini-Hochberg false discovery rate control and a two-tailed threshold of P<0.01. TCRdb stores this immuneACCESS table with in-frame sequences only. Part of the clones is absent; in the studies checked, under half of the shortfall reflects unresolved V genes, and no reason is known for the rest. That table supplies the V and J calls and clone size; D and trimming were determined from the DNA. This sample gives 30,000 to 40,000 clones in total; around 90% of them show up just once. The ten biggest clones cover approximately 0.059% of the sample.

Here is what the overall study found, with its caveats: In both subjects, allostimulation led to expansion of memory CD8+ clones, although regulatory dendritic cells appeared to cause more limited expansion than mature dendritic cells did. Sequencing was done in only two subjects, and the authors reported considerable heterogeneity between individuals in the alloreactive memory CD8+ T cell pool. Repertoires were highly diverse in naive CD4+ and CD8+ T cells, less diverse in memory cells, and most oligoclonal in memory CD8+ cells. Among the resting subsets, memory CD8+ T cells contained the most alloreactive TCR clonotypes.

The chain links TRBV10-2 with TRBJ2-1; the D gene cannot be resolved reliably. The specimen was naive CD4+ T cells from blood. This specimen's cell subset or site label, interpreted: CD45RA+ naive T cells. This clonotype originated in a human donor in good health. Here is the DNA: TGCGCCAGCAGTGAGTCGACCTTAAATGAGCAGTTCTTC. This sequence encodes CASSESTLNEQFF.